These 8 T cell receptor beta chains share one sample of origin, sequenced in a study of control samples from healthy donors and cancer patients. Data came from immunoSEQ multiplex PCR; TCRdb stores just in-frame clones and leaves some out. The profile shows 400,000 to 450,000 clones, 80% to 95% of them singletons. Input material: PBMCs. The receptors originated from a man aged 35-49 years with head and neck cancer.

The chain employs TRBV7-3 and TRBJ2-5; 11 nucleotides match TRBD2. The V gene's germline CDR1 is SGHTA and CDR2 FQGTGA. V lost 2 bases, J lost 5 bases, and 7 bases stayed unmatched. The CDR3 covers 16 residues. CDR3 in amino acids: CASSLVAGGPWETQYF. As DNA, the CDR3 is TGTGCCAGCAGCTTAGTAGCGGGAGGGCCTTGGGAGACCCAGTACTTC.

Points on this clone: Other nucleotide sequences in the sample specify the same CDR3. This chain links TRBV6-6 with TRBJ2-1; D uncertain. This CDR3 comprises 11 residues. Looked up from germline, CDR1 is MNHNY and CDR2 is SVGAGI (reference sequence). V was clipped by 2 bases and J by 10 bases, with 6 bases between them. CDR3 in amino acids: CASSYGPEQFF. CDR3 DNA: TGTGCCAGCAGTTACGGGCCGGAGCAGTTCTTC.

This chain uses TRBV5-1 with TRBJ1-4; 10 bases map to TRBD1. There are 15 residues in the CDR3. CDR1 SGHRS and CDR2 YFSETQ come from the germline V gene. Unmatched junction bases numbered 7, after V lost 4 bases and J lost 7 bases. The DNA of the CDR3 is TGCGCCAGCAGCGAGGGGGACAGGGGCCCTGAAAAACTGTTTTTT. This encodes CASSEGDRGPEKLFF.

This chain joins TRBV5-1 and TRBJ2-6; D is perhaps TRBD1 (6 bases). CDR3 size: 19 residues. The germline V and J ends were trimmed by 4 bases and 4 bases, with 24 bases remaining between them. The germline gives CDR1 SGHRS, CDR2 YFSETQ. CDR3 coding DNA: TGCGCCAGCAGCCTGCTAACTCTGACAGGACGGTGGGGGGCCAACGTCCTGACTTTC. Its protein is CASSLLTLTGRWGANVLTF.

CDR3 loop: CAITAREISDTQYF. The CDR3, as DNA: TGTGCCATCACCGCCAGGGAAATCTCAGATACGCAGTATTTT. The gene calls are TRBV10-3 and TRBJ2-3; D possibly corresponds to TRBD1 (5 bases). There are 14 residues in the CDR3. Germline V lookup: CDR1 ENHRY, CDR2 SYGVKD. V shed 7 bases and J shed 4 bases, with 15 bases lying between them.

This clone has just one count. The CDR3: CAISMTGLSYEQYF. The CDR3 DNA sequence: TGTGCCATCAGTATGACTGGACTCTCCTACGAGCAGTACTTC. This chain links TRBV10-3 with TRBJ2-7, with D perhaps TRBD2 (5 bases). V gave up 5 bases and J gave up 0 bases, with 11 bases separating them. Germline CDR1 ENHRY, CDR2 SYGVKD. There are 14 residues in the CDR3.

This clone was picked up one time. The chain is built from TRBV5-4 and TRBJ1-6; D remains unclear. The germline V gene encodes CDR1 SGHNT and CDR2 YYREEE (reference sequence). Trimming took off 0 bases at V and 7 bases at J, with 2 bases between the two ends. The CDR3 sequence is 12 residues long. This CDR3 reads CASSLDNSPLHF. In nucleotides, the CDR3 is TGTGCCAGCAGCTTGGACAATTCACCCCTCCACTTT.

The CDR3 DNA reads as TGTGCCAGCAGCCAAGACCGGCGGGCCAGCACAGATACGCAGTATTTT. This codes for CASSQDRRASTDTQYF. The chain recombines TRBV3-1 (or the pseudogene TRBV3-2) with TRBJ2-3, with D possibly TRBD2 on 5 matching bases. The CDR3 is made up of 16 amino acids. The germline CDR1 and CDR2 sequences are LGHDT and YNNKEL (reference sequence). With 0 bases removed from V and 0 bases from J, the gap between germline ends came to 10 bases.